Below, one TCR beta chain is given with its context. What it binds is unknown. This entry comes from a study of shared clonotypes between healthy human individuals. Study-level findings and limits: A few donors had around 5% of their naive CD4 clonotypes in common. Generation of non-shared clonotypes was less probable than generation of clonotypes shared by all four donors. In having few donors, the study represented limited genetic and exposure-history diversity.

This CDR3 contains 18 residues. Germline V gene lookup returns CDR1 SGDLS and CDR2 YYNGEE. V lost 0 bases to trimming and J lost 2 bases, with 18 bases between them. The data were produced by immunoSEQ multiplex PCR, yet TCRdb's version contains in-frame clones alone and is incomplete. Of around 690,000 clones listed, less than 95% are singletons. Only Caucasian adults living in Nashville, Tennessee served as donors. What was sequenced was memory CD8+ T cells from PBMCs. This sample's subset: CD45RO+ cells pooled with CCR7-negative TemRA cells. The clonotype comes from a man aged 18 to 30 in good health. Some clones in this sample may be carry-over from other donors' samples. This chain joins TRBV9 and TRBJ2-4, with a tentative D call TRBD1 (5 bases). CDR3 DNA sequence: TGTGCCAGCAGCGTAGGTTTAGGCAGGATGGGGCCCAAAAACATTCAGTACTTC. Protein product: CASSVGLGRMGPKNIQYF.